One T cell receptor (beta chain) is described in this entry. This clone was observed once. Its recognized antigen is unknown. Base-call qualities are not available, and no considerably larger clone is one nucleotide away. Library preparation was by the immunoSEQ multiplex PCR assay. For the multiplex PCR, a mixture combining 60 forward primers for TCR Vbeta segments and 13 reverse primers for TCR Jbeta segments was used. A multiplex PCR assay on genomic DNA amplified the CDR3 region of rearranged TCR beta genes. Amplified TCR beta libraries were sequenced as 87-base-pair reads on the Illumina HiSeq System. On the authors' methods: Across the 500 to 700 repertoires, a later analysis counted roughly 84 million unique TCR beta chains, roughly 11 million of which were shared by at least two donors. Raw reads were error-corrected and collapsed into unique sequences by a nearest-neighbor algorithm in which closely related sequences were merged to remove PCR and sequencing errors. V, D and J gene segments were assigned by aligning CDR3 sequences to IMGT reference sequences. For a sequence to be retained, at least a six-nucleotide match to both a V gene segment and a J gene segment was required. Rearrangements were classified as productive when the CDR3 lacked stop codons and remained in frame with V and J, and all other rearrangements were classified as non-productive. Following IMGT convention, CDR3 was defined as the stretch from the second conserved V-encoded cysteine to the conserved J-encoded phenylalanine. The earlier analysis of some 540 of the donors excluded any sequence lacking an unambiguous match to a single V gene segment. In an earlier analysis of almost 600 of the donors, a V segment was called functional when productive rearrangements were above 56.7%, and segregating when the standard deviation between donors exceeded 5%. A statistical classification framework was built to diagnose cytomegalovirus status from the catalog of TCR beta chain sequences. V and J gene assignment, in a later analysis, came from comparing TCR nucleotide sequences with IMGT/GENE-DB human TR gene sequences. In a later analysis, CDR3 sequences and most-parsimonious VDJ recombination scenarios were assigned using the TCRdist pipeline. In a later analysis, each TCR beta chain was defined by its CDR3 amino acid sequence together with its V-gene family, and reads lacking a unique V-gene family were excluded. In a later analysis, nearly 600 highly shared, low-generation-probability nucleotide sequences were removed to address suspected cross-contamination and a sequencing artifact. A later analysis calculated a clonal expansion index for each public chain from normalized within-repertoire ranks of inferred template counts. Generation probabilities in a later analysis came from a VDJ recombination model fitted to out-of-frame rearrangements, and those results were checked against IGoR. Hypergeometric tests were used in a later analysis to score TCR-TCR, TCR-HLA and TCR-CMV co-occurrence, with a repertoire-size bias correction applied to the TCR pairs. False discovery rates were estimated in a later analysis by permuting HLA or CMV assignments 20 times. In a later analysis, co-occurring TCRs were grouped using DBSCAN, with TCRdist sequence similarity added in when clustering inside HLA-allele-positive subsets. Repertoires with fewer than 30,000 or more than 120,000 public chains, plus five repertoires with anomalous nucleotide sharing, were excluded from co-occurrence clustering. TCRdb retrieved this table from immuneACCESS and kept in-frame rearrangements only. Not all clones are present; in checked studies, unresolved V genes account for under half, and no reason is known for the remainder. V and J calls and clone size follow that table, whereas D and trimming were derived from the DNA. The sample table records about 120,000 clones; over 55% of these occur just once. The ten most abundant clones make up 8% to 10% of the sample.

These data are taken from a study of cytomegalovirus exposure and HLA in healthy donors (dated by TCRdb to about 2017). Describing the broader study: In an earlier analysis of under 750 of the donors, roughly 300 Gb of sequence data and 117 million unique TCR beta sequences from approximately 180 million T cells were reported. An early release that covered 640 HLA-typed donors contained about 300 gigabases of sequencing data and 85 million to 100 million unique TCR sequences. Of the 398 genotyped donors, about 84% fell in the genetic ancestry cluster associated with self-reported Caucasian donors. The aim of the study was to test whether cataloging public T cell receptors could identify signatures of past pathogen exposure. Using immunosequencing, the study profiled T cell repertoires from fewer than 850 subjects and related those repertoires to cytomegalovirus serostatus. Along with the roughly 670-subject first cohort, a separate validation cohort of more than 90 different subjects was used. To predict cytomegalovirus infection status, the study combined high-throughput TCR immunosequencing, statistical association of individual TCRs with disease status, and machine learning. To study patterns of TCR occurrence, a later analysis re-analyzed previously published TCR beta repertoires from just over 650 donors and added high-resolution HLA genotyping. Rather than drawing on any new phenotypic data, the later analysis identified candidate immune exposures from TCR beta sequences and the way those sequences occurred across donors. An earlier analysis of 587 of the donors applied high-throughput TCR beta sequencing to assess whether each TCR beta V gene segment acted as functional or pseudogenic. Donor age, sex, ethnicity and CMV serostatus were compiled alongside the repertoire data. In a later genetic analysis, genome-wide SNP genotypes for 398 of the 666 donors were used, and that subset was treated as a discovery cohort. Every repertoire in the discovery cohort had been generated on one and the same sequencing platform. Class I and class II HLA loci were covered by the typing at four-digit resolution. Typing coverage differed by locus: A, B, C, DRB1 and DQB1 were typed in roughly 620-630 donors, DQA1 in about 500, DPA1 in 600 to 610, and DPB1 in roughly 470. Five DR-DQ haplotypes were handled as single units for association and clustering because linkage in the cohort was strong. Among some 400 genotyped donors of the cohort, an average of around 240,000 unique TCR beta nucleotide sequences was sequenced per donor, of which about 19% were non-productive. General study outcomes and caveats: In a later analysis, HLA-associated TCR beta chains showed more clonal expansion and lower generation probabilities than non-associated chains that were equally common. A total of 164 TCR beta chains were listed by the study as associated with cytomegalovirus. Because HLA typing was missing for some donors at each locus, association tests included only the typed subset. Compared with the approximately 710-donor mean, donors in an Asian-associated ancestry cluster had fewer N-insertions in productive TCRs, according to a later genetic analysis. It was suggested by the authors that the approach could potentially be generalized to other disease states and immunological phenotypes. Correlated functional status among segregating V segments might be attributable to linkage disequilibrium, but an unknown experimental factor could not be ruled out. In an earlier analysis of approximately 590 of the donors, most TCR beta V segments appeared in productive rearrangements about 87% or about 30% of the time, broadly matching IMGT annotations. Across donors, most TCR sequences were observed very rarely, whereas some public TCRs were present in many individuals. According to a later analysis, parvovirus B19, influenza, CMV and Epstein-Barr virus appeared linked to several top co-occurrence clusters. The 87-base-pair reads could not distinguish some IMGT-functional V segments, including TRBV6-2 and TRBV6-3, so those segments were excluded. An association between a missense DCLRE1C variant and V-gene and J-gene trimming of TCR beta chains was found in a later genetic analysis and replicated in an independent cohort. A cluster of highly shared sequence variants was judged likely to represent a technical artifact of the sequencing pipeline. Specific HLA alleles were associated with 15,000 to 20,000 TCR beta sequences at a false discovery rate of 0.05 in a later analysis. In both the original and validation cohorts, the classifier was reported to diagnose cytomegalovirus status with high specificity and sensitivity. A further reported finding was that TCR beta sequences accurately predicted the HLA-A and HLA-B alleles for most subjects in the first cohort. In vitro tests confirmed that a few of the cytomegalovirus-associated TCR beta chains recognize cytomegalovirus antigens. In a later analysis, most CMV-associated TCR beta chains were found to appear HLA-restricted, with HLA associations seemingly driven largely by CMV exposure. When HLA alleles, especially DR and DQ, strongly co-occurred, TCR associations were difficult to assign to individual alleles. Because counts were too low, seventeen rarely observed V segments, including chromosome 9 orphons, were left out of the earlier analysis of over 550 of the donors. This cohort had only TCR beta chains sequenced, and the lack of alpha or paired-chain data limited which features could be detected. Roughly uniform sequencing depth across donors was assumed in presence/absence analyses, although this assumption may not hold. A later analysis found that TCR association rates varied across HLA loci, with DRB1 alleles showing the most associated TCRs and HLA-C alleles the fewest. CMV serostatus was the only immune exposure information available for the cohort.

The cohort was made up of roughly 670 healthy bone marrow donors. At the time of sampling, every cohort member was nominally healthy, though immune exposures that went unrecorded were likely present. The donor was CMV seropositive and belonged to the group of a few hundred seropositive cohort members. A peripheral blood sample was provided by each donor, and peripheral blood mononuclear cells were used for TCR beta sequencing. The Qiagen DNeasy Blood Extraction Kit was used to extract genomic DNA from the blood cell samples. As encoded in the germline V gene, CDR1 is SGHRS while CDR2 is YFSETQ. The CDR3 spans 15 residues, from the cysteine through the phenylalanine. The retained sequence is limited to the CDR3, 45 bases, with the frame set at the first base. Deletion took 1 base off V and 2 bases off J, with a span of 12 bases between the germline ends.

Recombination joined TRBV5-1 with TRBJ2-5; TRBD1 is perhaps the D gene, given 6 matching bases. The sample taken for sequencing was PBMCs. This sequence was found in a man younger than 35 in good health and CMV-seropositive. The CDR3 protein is CASSLMLRGQETQYF. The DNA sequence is TGCGCCAGCAGCTTGATGCTGAGGGGGCAAGAGACCCAGTACTTC.